This entry lists 10 T cell receptor beta chains sequenced from one sample in a study of CD8+ T cells in alopecia areata. This sample's treatment: oral pan-JAK inhibitor, 5-10 mg twice daily. cDNA prepared by RNA extraction and subsequent reverse transcription served as the template for sequencing. Libraries were prepared by immunoSEQ multiplex PCR; TCRdb keeps only in-frame clonotypes and omits some of them. This repertoire shows more than 85,000 clones, under 70% found once; its top ten account for around 15%. This sample comprised CD8+ T cells sorted from blood, obtained at week 4, from a patient treated with tofacitinib. The receptors stem from a human donor with alopecia areata.

The V gene is TRBV7-9, the J gene TRBJ2-7; TRBD1 agrees at 9 bases. J gave up 3 bases and V 5 bases, and 2 bases lay outside the gene matches. CDR3 length: 13 amino acids. In germline, CDR1 is SEHNR, CDR2 FQNEAQ (reference sequence). Here the CDR3 reads CASSPGQGYEQYF. Written as DNA, the CDR3 is TGTGCCAGCAGCCCGGGACAGGGCTACGAGCAGTACTTC.

This clone was counted only a few times. The CDR3 loop is CASSQGLAGDYNEQFF. The DNA for the CDR3 is TGTGCCAGCAGCCAAGGACTAGCGGGGGATTACAATGAGCAGTTCTTC. The chain is built from TRBV5-4 and TRBJ2-1; 13 bases are a match to TRBD2. Germline-derived CDR1 and CDR2 are SGHNT and YYREEE (reference sequence). This CDR3 contains 16 residues. The V segment lost 4 bases and the J segment 4 bases; nucleotides outside the gene matches: 5.

The chain has TRBV29-1 and TRBJ2-7, with D perhaps matching TRBD1 or TRBD2 (5 bases each). Trimming pared 2 bases from V and 2 bases from J, leaving 13 bases between. This CDR3 comprises 14 residues. The germline gives CDR1 SQVTM, CDR2 ANQGSEA. CDR3 sequence (DNA): TGCAGCGTTGAATATGGGACGGCCACCTACGAGCAGTACTTC. It codes for CSVEYGTATYEQYF.

The chain employs TRBV27 and TRBJ2-3, with 9 bases identical to TRBD2. Trimming took 3 bases from V and 0 from J; bases not matched to a gene: 19. This CDR3 spans 21 amino acids. Germline V gene lookup returns CDR1 MNHEY and CDR2 SMNVEV (reference sequence). CDR3 sequence: CASSFLMVGPSGASSTDTQYF. CDR3 coding DNA: TGTGCCAGCAGTTTTTTGATGGTTGGGCCTAGCGGGGCCTCTAGCACAGATACGCAGTATTTT.

The J gene is TRBJ2-7, the V gene TRBV5-1; TRBD2 agrees at 8 bases. The CDR3 is made up of 15 amino acids. Trimming at V came to 1 base and at J to 2 bases, leaving 5 bases not matched to a gene. Germline values: CDR1 SGHRS, CDR2 YFSETQ. The CDR3 DNA reads as TGCGCCAGCAGCTTGACGAGCGGGGGACCCTACGAGCAGTACTTC. It translates to CASSLTSGGPYEQYF.

This clone was seen more than once but under ten times. The chain joins TRBV6-5 to TRBJ2-7, with D possibly TRBD2 on 6 matching bases. The CDR3 totals 12 residues. Per the germline V gene, CDR1 is MNHEY and CDR2 is SVGAGI. The ends were cut back, 2 bases at V and 7 bases at J, with 9 bases in the middle. The CDR3 spells CASSYAAGEQYF. The CDR3 region has the DNA TGTGCCAGCAGTTACGCGGCGGGAGAGCAGTACTTC.

The chain recombines TRBV10-2 with TRBJ2-5; tentatively, D is TRBD2 (6 bases). Germline CDR1 is WSHSY and CDR2 is SAAADI. V dropped 9 bases and J dropped 2 bases, with 19 bases sitting between them. The CDR3 contains 15 residues. DNA of the CDR3: TGCGCCAGTAGACGGACGGGAGAGAGGCAAGAGACCCAGTACTTC. The encoded protein is CASRRTGERQETQYF.

The V gene is TRBV30, the J gene TRBJ2-1, with D maybe TRBD2 (5 bases). Deletions cut 0 bases from V and 2 bases from J, with 11 bases between. Germline CDR1 GTSNPN, CDR2 SVGIG (reference sequence). The CDR3 consists of 15 residues. In DNA form, the CDR3 reads TGTGCCTGGAGTGTAACGGGGAAGACCTACAATGAGCAGTTCTTC. It is translated as CAWSVTGKTYNEQFF.

The chain combines TRBV27 with TRBJ1-1, with 7 bases matching TRBD1. CDR1 MNHEY and CDR2 SMNVEV come from the germline V gene (reference sequence). The junction had 10 bases not matched to a gene; V was cut back by 6 bases and J by 3 bases. The CDR3 contains 15 residues. The CDR3 protein is CASRRTGGGYTEAFF. The DNA for the CDR3 is TGTGCCAGCAGGCGGACAGGAGGGGGGTACACTGAAGCTTTCTTT.

This clone has a handful of counts. The chain couples TRBV6-4 to TRBJ2-3; no clear D. Germline V gives CDR1 MRHNA, CDR2 SNTAGT. V was shortened by 6 bases and J by 2 bases, with 6 bases between the two germline ends. This CDR3 region has 12 residues. CDR3 DNA sequence: TGTGCCAGCAGCTCCTTCACAGATACGCAGTATTTT. Its translation: CASSSFTDTQYF.